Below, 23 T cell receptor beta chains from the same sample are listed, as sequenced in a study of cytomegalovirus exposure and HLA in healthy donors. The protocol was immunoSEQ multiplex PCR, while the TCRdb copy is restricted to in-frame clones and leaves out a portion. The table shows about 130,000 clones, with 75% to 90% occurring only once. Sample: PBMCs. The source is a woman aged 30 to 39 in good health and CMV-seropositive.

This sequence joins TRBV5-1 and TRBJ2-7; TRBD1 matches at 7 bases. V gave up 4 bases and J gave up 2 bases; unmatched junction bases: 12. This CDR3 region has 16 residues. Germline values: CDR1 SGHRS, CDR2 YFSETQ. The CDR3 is CASSLRGGQVAYEQYF. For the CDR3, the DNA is TGCGCCAGCAGCCTCCGGGGTGGACAGGTTGCCTACGAGCAGTACTTC. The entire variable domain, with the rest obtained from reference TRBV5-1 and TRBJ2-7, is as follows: KAGVTQTPRYLIKTRGQQVTLSCSPISGHRSVSWYQQTPGQGLQFLFEYFSETQRNKGNFPGRFSGRQFSNSRSEMNVSTLELGDSALYLCASSLRGGQVAYEQYFGPGTRLTVT.

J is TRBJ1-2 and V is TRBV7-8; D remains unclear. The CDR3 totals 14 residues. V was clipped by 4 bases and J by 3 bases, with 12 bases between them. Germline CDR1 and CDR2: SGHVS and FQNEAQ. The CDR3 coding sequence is TGTGCCAGCAGCTCTGGTAGTCTCGACTATGGCTACACCTTC. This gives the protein CASSSGSLDYGYTF.

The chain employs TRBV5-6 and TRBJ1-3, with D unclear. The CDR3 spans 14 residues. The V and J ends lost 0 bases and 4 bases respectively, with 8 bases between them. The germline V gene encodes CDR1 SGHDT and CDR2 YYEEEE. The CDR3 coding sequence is TGTGCCAGCAGCTTGGAAGAGGCCGGAAACACCATATATTTT. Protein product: CASSLEEAGNTIYF.

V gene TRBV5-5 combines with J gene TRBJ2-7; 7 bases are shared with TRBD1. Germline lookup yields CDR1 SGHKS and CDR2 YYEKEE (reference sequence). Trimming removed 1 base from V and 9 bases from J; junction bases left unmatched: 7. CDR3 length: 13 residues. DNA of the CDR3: TGTGCCAGCAGCTTGACCGGACAGGAAGTGCAGTACTTC. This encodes CASSLTGQEVQYF. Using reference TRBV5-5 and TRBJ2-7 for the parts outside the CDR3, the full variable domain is DAGVTQSPTHLIKTRGQQVTLRCSPISGHKSVSWYQQVLGQGPQFIFQYYEKEERGRGNFPDRFSARQFPNYSSELNVNALLLGDSALYLCASSLTGQEVQYFGPGTRLTVT.

This CDR3 reads CASSTLTGGSNQPQHF. The CDR3, as DNA: TGTGCCAGCAGCACCTTGACAGGGGGAAGCAATCAGCCCCAGCATTTT. The V and J genes are TRBV27 and TRBJ1-5, with 9 bases lining up with TRBD1. Germline V CDR1 and CDR2: MNHEY, SMNVEV (reference sequence). CDR3 size: 16 residues. The V gene end was trimmed by 6 bases and the J gene end by 1 base; junction bases not matched to a gene: 7.

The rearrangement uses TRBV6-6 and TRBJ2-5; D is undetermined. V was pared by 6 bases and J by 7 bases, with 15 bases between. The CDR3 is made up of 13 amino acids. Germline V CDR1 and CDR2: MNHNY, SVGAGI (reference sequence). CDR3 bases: TGTGCCAGCAGCCGACAAACCACGTGGACCCAGTACTTC. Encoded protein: CASSRQTTWTQYF.

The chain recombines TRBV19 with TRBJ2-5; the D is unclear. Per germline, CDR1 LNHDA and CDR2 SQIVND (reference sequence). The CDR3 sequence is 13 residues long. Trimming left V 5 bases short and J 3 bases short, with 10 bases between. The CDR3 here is CASSAFREETQYF. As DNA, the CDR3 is TGTGCCAGTAGTGCATTCCGCGAAGAGACCCAGTACTTC.

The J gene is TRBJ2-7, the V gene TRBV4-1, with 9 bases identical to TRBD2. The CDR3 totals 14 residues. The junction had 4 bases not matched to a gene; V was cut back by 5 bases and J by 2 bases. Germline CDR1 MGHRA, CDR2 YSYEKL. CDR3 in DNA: TGCGCCAGCAGCGATAGCGGGGGCACCTACGAGCAGTACTTC. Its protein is CASSDSGGTYEQYF.

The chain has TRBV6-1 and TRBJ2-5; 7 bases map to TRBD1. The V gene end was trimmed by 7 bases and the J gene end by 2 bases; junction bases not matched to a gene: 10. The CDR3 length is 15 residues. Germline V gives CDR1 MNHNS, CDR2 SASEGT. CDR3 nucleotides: TGTGCCAGCACCCTAGGACAGGCGAGACAAGAGACCCAGTACTTC. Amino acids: CASTLGQARQETQYF.

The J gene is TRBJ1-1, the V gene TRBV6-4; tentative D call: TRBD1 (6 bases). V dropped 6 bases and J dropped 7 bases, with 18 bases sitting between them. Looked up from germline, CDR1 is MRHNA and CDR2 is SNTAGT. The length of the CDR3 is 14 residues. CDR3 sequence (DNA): TGTGCCAGCAGCTTCGGACAGCTTTCCGATGAAGCTTTCTTT. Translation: CASSFGQLSDEAFF.

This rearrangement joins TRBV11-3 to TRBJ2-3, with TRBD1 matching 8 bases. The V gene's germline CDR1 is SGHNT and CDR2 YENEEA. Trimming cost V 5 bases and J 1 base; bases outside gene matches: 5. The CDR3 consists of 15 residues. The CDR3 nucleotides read TGTGCCAGCAGCCCTGGACAGGGCCGCACAGATACGCAGTATTTT. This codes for CASSPGQGRTDTQYF. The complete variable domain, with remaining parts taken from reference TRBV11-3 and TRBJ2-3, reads EAGVVQSPRYKIIEKKQPVAFWCNPISGHNTLYWYLQNLGQGPELLIRYENEEAVDDSQLPKDRFSAERLKGVDSTLKIQPAELGDSAVYLCASSPGQGRTDTQYFGPGTRLTVL.

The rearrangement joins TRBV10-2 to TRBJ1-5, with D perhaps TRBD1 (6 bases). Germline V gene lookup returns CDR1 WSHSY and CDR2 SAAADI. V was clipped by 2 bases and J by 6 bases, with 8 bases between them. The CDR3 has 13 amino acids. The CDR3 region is CASSEGGAQPQHF. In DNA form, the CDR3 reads TGCGCCAGCAGTGAGGGGGGGGCTCAGCCCCAGCATTTT.

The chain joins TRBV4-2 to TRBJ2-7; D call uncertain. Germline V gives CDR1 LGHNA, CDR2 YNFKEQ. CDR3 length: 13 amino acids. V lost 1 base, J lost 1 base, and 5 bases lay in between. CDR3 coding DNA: TGTGCCAGCAGCCAAGCCCGTTCCTACGAGCAGTACTTC. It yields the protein CASSQARSYEQYF.

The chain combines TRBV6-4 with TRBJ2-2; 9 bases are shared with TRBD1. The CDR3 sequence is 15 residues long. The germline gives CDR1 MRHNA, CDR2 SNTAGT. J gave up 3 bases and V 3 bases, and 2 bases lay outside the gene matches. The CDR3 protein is CASSEGQGDTGELFF. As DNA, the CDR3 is TGTGCCAGCAGTGAGGGACAGGGCGACACCGGGGAGCTGTTTTTT.

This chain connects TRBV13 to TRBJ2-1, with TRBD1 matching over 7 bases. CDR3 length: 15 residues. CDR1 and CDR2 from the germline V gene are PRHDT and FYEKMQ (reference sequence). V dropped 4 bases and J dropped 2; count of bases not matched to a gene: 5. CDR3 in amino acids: CASSSQDRAYNEQFF. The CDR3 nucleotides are TGTGCCAGCAGCTCGCAAGACAGGGCCTACAATGAGCAGTTCTTC.

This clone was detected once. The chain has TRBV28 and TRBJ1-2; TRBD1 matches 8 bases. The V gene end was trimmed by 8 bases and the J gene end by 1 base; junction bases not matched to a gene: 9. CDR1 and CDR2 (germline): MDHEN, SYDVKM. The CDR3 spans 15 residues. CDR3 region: CASVQPGQGNYGYTF. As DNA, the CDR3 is TGTGCCAGCGTACAGCCTGGACAGGGTAACTATGGCTACACCTTC.

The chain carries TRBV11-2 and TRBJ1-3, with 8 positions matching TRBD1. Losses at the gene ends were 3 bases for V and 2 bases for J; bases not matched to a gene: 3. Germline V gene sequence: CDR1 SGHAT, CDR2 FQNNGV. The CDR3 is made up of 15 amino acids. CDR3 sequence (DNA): TGTGCCAGCAGCTTCACGACAGGGGCTGGAAACACCATATATTTT. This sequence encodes CASSFTTGAGNTIYF.

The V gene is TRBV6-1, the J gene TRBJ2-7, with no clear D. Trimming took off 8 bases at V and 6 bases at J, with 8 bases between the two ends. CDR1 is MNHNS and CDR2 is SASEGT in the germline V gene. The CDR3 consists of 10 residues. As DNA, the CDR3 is TGTGCCAGCCATACGAGCGAGCAGTACTTC. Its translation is CASHTSEQYF.

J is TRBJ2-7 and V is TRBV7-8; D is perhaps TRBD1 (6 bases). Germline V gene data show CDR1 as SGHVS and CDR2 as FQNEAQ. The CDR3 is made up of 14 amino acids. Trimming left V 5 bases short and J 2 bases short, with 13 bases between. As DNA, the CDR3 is TGTGCCAGCAGCCTCCTCGGACAGACCTACGAGCAGTACTTC. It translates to CASSLLGQTYEQYF.

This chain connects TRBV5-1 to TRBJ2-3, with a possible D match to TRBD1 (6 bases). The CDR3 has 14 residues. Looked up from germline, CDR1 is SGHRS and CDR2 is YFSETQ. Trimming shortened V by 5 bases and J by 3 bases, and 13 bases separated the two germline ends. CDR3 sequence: CASSRAGETDTQYF. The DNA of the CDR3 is TGCGCCAGCAGTCGGGCAGGGGAAACAGATACGCAGTATTTT.

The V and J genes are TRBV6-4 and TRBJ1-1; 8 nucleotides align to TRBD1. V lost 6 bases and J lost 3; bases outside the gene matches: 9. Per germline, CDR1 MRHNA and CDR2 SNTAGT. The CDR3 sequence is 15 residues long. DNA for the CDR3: TGTGCCAGCAGAGAACAGGGGGGGGTGCACACTGAAGCTTTCTTT. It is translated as CASREQGGVHTEAFF.

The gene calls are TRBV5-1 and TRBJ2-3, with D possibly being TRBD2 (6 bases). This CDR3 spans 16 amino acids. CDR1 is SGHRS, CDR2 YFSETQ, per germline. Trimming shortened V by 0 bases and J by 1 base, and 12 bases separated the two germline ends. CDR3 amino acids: CASSLDPGLGTDTQYF. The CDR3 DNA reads TGCGCCAGCAGCTTGGACCCGGGACTTGGCACAGATACGCAGTATTTT.

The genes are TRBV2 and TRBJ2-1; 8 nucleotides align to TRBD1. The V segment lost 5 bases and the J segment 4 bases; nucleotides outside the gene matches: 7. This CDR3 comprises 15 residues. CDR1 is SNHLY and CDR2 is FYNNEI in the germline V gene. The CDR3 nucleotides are TGTGCCAGCAGTCCCACCGGACAGGGATACAATGAGCAGTTCTTC. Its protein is CASSPTGQGYNEQFF.